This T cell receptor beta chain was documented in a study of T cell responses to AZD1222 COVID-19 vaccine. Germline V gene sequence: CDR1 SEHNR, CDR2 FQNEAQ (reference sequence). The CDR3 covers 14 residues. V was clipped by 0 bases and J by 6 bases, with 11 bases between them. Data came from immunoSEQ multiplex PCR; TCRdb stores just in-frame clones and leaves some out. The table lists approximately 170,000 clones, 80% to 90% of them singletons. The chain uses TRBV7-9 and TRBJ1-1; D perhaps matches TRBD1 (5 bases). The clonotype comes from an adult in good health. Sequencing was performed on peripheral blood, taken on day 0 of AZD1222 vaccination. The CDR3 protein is CASSLARQGSEAFF. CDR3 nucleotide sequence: TGTGCCAGCAGCTTAGCGCGGCAGGGCTCTGAAGCTTTCTTT.